Shown below are 32 T cell receptor beta chains from a single sample sequenced in a study of PD-1 blockade in classical Hodgkin lymphoma. Libraries were prepared by immunoSEQ multiplex PCR; TCRdb keeps only in-frame clonotypes and omits some of them. The sample yields around 40,000 clones, 75% to 85% seen once. Time point given: cycle 4 day 1 (C4D1), after less than seven weeks of nivolumab. Every patient experienced relapse after autologous stem cell transplantation, and brentuximab vedotin exposure varied. This specimen was peripheral blood mononuclear cells (PBMCs), taken before the fourth cycle of nivolumab. The receptors were sampled from a human donor with classical Hodgkin lymphoma.

The V gene is TRBV6-5, the J gene TRBJ1-6; D is unclear. V shed 7 bases and J shed 8 bases, with 15 bases lying between them. CDR3 length: 14 amino acids. Germline V gene lookup returns CDR1 MNHEY and CDR2 SVGAGI. The CDR3 protein is CASNKVEGYSPLHF. The CDR3 bases are TGTGCCAGCAATAAAGTCGAAGGGTATTCACCCCTCCACTTT.

The chain employs TRBV27 and TRBJ2-2; D is ambiguous. V lost 5 bases and J 5 bases, leaving 18 bases between the germline ends. The CDR3 runs to 16 residues. Germline CDR1 reads MNHEY; CDR2 reads SMNVEV (reference sequence). The CDR3 DNA sequence: TGTGCCAGCAGTACCCGGTTAGAAGGTTTGACCGGGGAGCTGTTTTTT. Translation: CASSTRLEGLTGELFF.

The V call is TRBV7-2, the J call TRBJ1-2; TRBD1 aligns across 10 bases. The germline V gene has CDR1 SGHTA and CDR2 FQGNSA. The CDR3 is 15 amino acids. Losses at the gene ends were 1 base for V and 4 bases for J; bases not matched to a gene: 3. For the CDR3, the DNA is TGTGCCAGCAGCTTAGGACAGGGGGCCGGCTATGGCTACACCTTC. As protein: CASSLGQGAGYGYTF.

CDR3 bases: TGTGCCAGCAGCTTAGGAGATACCAGGAATGAAAAACTGTTTTTT. Its translation is CASSLGDTRNEKLFF. V gene TRBV7-2 combines with J gene TRBJ1-4; D ambiguous. This CDR3 has 15 amino acids. V was pared by 1 base and J by 5 bases, with 11 bases between. In germline, CDR1 is SGHTA, CDR2 FQGNSA.

This clone appeared a few times. The chain combines TRBV11-2 with TRBJ2-3; 7 nucleotides line up with TRBD1. Losses at the gene ends were 4 bases for V and 0 bases for J; bases not matched to a gene: 4. Germline values: CDR1 SGHAT, CDR2 FQNNGV. The CDR3 is 15 residues long. The CDR3, as DNA: TGTGCCAGCAGCTGGAGACAGGGTAGCACAGATACGCAGTATTTT. It encodes CASSWRQGSTDTQYF.

The CDR3 is CASSEGGGRWDTQYF. The CDR3 coding sequence is TGTGCCAGCAGTGAAGGAGGCGGGAGGTGGGATACGCAGTATTTT. The chain combines TRBV2 with TRBJ2-3; 8 bases map to TRBD2. Unmatched junction bases numbered 6, after V lost 1 base and J lost 6 bases. This CDR3 has 15 residues. Germline CDR1 SNHLY, CDR2 FYNNEI.

The chain is built from TRBV11-2 and TRBJ2-5; a weak D match, TRBD2 (6 bases). V was cut by 5 bases and J by 6 bases, with 13 bases left in between. This CDR3 comprises 13 residues. Germline loops: CDR1 SGHAT, CDR2 FQNNGV. The CDR3 is CASSRRGSKTQYF. The CDR3 nucleotides read TGTGCCAGCAGCCGGAGGGGATCGAAGACCCAGTACTTC.

The chain carries TRBV30 and TRBJ1-2; 7 positions match TRBD1. With V trimmed by 3 bases and J by 4 bases, 5 bases remained unmatched. The CDR3 extends over 13 amino acids. The V gene's germline CDR1 is GTSNPN and CDR2 SVGIG (reference sequence). This CDR3 is CAWSSQGIYGYTF. Written as DNA, the CDR3 is TGTGCCTGGAGCTCACAGGGGATCTATGGCTACACCTTC.

The genes are TRBV5-6 and TRBJ1-3; TRBD1 aligns across 7 bases. The J segment lost 3 bases and the V segment lost 4 bases, leaving 13 bases of the junction unmatched. CDR3 length: 17 amino acids. CDR1 and CDR2 (germline): SGHDT, YYEEEE. The chain's CDR3 is CASSTQRGQIYGNTIYF. The CDR3 nucleotides read TGTGCCAGCAGCACGCAGAGGGGACAGATCTATGGAAACACCATATATTTT.

This clone occurred once. CDR3 residues: CASIPERAGSTEAFF. CDR3 coding DNA: TGTGCCAGTATTCCCGAACGAGCAGGGTCCACTGAAGCTTTCTTT. The V and J genes are TRBV19 and TRBJ1-1; possibly TRBD1 for D (5 bases). The CDR3 spans 15 residues. The germline CDR1 and CDR2 sequences are LNHDA and SQIVND (reference sequence). V was cut by 7 bases and J by 4 bases, with 19 bases left in between.

This chain connects TRBV19 to TRBJ2-3; 8 positions match TRBD2. Germline trimming cut 5 bases from V and 10 bases from J; bases unmatched to any gene: 14. This CDR3 spans 15 amino acids. From germline, CDR1 is LNHDA and CDR2 SQIVND (reference sequence). CDR3: CASSSAGGRNAAQYF. The CDR3, as DNA: TGTGCCAGTAGTTCTGCGGGGGGCCGGAATGCTGCGCAGTATTTT.

The rearrangement links TRBV19 to TRBJ1-4, with a weak D call TRBD1 (6 bases). Germline V gene sequence: CDR1 LNHDA, CDR2 SQIVND (reference sequence). This CDR3 contains 15 residues. Trimming removed 5 bases at V and 11 bases at J, with 21 bases between. The CDR3 reads CASSVNRDGESKLFF. For the CDR3, the DNA is TGTGCCAGTAGTGTAAACAGGGATGGCGAAAGCAAACTGTTTTTT.

The chain joins TRBV28 to TRBJ1-5; tentative D call: TRBD1 (5 bases). The germline gives CDR1 MDHEN, CDR2 SYDVKM. The V and J ends lost 7 bases and 0 bases respectively, with 16 bases between them. The CDR3 spans 16 residues. CDR3 residues: CASKWDGGVSNQPQHF. CDR3 DNA: TGTGCCAGCAAATGGGACGGTGGGGTTAGCAATCAGCCCCAGCATTTT.

V gene TRBV29-1 combines with J gene TRBJ2-3; D is undetermined. Germline V gene data show CDR1 as SQVTM and CDR2 as ANQGSEA. V lost 4 bases and J 4 bases, leaving 9 bases between the germline ends. The CDR3 is made up of 12 amino acids. The chain's CDR3 is CSVGLRADTQYF. The CDR3 nucleotides are TGCAGCGTTGGACTGCGCGCAGATACGCAGTATTTT.

This chain uses TRBV2 with TRBJ2-3; a possible D gene is TRBD2 (7 bases). The CDR3 has 16 residues. Germline V lookup: CDR1 SNHLY, CDR2 FYNNEI. V gave up 2 bases and J gave up 2 bases, with 14 bases separating them. In DNA, the CDR3 is TGTGCCAGCAGTGAAATGGCGGGGGCCGTCACAGATACGCAGTATTTT. Encoded protein: CASSEMAGAVTDTQYF.

CDR3 nucleotides: TGTGCCAGTAGCGGACAGGGGGCGGAGGAGACCCAGTACTTC. This sequence encodes CASSGQGAEETQYF. The rearrangement uses TRBV19 and TRBJ2-5; 11 positions match TRBD1. This CDR3 has 14 amino acids. Trimming removed 6 bases from V and 5 bases from J; junction bases left unmatched: 5. Per germline, CDR1 LNHDA and CDR2 SQIVND (reference sequence).

This clone was observed a handful of times. This chain connects TRBV28 to TRBJ1-5, with no clear D. V lost 6 bases and J 2 bases, leaving 17 bases between the germline ends. The CDR3 length is 16 residues. Looked up from germline, CDR1 is MDHEN and CDR2 is SYDVKM. CDR3 nucleotides: TGTGCCAGCAGCCCCGGACTCCTCGTAGGCAATCAGCCCCAGCATTTT. Translating it yields CASSPGLLVGNQPQHF.

V is TRBV5-1 and J is TRBJ2-5; weak D call: TRBD2 (5 bases). V dropped 0 bases and J dropped 5 bases, with 11 bases sitting between them. Germline CDR1 reads SGHRS; CDR2 reads YFSETQ. The CDR3 has 14 amino acids. The CDR3 sequence is CASSLGGPRETQYF. The CDR3 DNA is TGCGCCAGCAGCTTGGGCGGGCCCAGGGAGACCCAGTACTTC.

This chain connects TRBV5-6 to TRBJ2-7; D tentatively fits TRBD1 or TRBD2 (5 bases each). Germline CDR1 SGHDT, CDR2 YYEEEE. The CDR3 length is 14 residues. Trimming took 3 bases from V and 4 from J, leaving 14 bases between them. The CDR3: CASSSFGGPYEQYF. CDR3 coding DNA: TGTGCCAGCAGCTCCTTTGGGGGTCCGTACGAGCAGTACTTC.

The rearrangement uses TRBV4-2 and TRBJ1-4, with D perhaps matching TRBD1 (6 bases). Trimming shortened V by 0 bases and J by 7 bases, and 12 bases separated the two germline ends. The CDR3 sequence is 15 residues long. CDR1 and CDR2 from the germline V gene are LGHNA and YNFKEQ. In nucleotides, the CDR3 is TGTGCCAGCAGCCAAGATTGGGAAGGGGGTGAAAAACTGTTTTTT. Translated, it gives CASSQDWEGGEKLFF.

This chain links TRBV2 with TRBJ1-4; TRBD1 might be the D (5 bases). This CDR3 is 12 amino acids long. Trimming pared 6 bases from V and 8 bases from J, leaving 10 bases between. Germline V lookup: CDR1 SNHLY, CDR2 FYNNEI. CDR3 loop: CASRGDGEKLFF. DNA of the CDR3: TGTGCCAGCAGGGGGGACGGGGAAAAACTGTTTTTT.

This sequence joins TRBV6-5 and TRBJ2-7; no clear D gene. Trimming shortened V by 6 bases and J by 6 bases, and 15 bases separated the two germline ends. Germline V CDR1 and CDR2: MNHEY, SVGAGI. The CDR3 totals 13 residues. CDR3 nucleotide sequence: TGTGCCAGCAGCCAGTCTGGCTACTCCGAGCAGTACTTC. It specifies CASSQSGYSEQYF.

The chain links TRBV30 to TRBJ2-2; 7 nucleotides line up with TRBD1. The CDR3 extends over 16 amino acids. The germline V gene has CDR1 GTSNPN and CDR2 SVGIG (reference sequence). Trimming removed 0 bases from V and 0 bases from J; junction bases left unmatched: 4. The chain's CDR3 is CAWSVLGTANTGELFF. The DNA of the CDR3 is TGTGCCTGGAGTGTACTAGGGACAGCGAACACCGGGGAGCTGTTTTTT. Looking up the rest from reference TRBV30 and TRBJ2-2 gives the full variable domain: SQTIHQWPATLVQPVGSPLSLECTVEGTSNPNLYWYRQAAGRGLQLLFYSVGIGQISSEVPQNLSASRPQDRQFILSSKKLLLSDSGFYLCAWSVLGTANTGELFFGEGSRLTVL.

The gene calls are TRBV10-3 and TRBJ1-5; weak D call: TRBD1 (6 bases). CDR1 ENHRY and CDR2 SYGVKD come from the germline V gene. This CDR3 is built from 15 residues. V lost 2 bases to trimming and J lost 7 bases, with 15 bases between them. CDR3 sequence (DNA): TGTGCCATCAGTGAGGGGTTGGCAGGGGCACAGCCCCAGCATTTT. Its protein product is CAISEGLAGAQPQHF.

This chain uses TRBV10-1 with TRBJ2-7, with TRBD1 matching over 8 bases. The CDR3 length is 14 residues. The J segment lost 3 bases and the V segment lost 8 bases, leaving 9 bases of the junction unmatched. CDR1 is WNHNN, CDR2 SYGVQD, per germline (reference sequence). The CDR3 region is CASVEGQERYEQYF. The CDR3 bases are TGCGCCAGCGTGGAGGGACAGGAACGCTACGAGCAGTACTTC.

The chain combines TRBV15 with TRBJ1-5; unclear D gene. CDR1 is LNHNV and CDR2 is YYDKDF in the germline V gene (reference sequence). Trimming removed 0 bases at V and 3 bases at J, with 9 bases between. This CDR3 has 15 amino acids. This chain's CDR3 is CATSRDGSYNQPQHF. The CDR3, as DNA: TGTGCCACCAGCAGAGATGGCAGTTACAATCAGCCCCAGCATTTT.

This clone has only one observation. J is TRBJ2-3 and V is TRBV4-3, with 7 nucleotides matching TRBD2. This CDR3 has 17 amino acids. J was trimmed by 0 bases and V by 0 bases; bases with no gene match: 6. Germline CDR1 reads LGHNA; CDR2 reads YSLEER. Here the CDR3 DNA reads TGCGCCAGCAGCCAAGATCTTGGCGGGGGAAGCACAGATACGCAGTATTTT. This encodes CASSQDLGGGSTDTQYF.

V gene TRBV2 combines with J gene TRBJ2-1; no clear D. Germline V CDR1 and CDR2: SNHLY, FYNNEI. Trimming left V 3 bases short and J 0 bases short, with 18 bases between. This CDR3 is built from 18 residues. The CDR3 is CASSDGAGRVSSYNEQFF. The CDR3 DNA is TGTGCCAGCAGTGATGGAGCCGGAAGGGTGAGCTCCTACAATGAGCAGTTCTTC.

J is TRBJ1-4 and V is TRBV7-9; TRBD1 is a possible D gene (6 bases). The CDR3 sequence is 13 residues long. The ends were cut back, 3 bases at V and 10 bases at J, with 12 bases in the middle. Germline-derived CDR1 and CDR2 are SEHNR and FQNEAQ (reference sequence). Here the CDR3 reads CASSLFEQGKLFF. The CDR3, as DNA: TGTGCCAGCAGCTTGTTCGAACAGGGAAAACTGTTTTTT.

The rearrangement links TRBV6-1 to TRBJ2-2, with 8 nucleotides matching TRBD1. V lost 6 bases, J lost 6 bases, and 6 bases stayed unmatched. The germline V gene encodes CDR1 MNHNS and CDR2 SASEGT. CDR3 length equals 14 residues. The chain's CDR3 is CASRYRGYAGELFF. The CDR3 nucleotides are TGTGCCAGCAGATACAGGGGGTACGCCGGGGAGCTGTTTTTT.

This chain links TRBV4-1 with TRBJ2-5; 11 nucleotides align to TRBD2. The CDR3 is 16 amino acids. Germline CDR1 is MGHRA and CDR2 is YSYEKL. V shed 4 bases and J 5 bases; nucleotides not matched to a gene: 9. Written as DNA, the CDR3 is TGCGCCAGCAGCCTTGGATCTAGCGGGGGGTCTGAGACCCAGTACTTC. Translated, it gives CASSLGSSGGSETQYF.

The chain employs TRBV19 and TRBJ2-7, with 7 positions matching TRBD1. Germline-derived CDR1 and CDR2 are LNHDA and SQIVND (reference sequence). The V gene end was trimmed by 3 bases and the J gene end by 4 bases; junction bases not matched to a gene: 3. The CDR3 loop spans 13 amino acids. This CDR3 reads CASSMRGPYEQYF. DNA for the CDR3: TGTGCCAGTAGTATGAGGGGGCCGTACGAGCAGTACTTC.